This T cell receptor beta chain originates from a study of blood T cell repertoires in COVID-19 (TCRdb year 2020). For the study in its entirety: The collaborator samples originated in the United States, Italy and Spain and spanned the acute and convalescent phases of COVID-19. The material from the prospective study consisted of cDNA or gDNA derived from T cells, B-cell-depleted T cells, or PBMCs. Subjects who had been exposed to COVID-19, were actively infected with it, or had recovered from it provided the deeply sampled blood TCRbeta repertoires that made up the dataset. The repertoires were released in a freely available public database intended as a resource for research on the immune response to SARS-CoV-2. Samples came from the ongoing ImmuneRACE study (first 160 participants) plus 1,254 subjects from 6 global collaborators. Nearly every sample came with metadata listing a de-identified subject ID, COVID-19 status, age in years and sex. Where available, HLA class I and class II types were obtained from metadata supplied by the sample provider rather than from assay-based typing. Summary of the overall study and its limitations: The quantity of clinical and demographic metadata differed by source and by participant and was supplied without curation.

In the prospective study, participants were roughly 18 to 95 years old, resided in 25 or so geographic areas of the United States, and were enrolled through a virtual design. In the prospective study, participants were assigned to cohorts based on the clinical history participants reported in a screening survey and a study questionnaire. ImmuneRACE Cohort 3 recovered participants were defined by two consecutive negative NP/OP PCR tests, healthcare professional clearance, or symptom resolution. In the prospective study, mobile phlebotomists collected whole blood, serum and a nasopharyngeal or oropharyngeal swab from each participant. Over a roughly two-month period, participants in the prospective study had the option of providing additional blood draws and questionnaires. Before DNA extraction, blood samples from the prospective study were shipped at room temperature or frozen. From the cysteine up to the phenylalanine, the CDR3 has a length of 15 residues. Only the CDR3 portion is preserved as DNA: 45 bases, with reading frame beginning at the first base. CDR1 and CDR2 (SGHDT, YYEEEE) derive from the germline V gene. V is pruned by 1 base and J by 3 bases, leaving 1 base of the junction without a gene match.

The immunoSEQ Assay, a bias-controlled multiplex PCR, was used to amplify TCRbeta CDR3 regions from genomic DNA. Per the authors' processing: The number of nucleated cells in each sample was estimated by amplification of reference gene primers within the assay. Sequence reads were collapsed and filtered to measure the absolute abundance of every unique TCRbeta CDR3 rearrangement. For each sample, productive Simpson clonality was calculated by taking the square root of Simpson's diversity index across productive rearrangements. TCRdb carries this immuneACCESS record with in-frame sequences only. Its versions omit some clonotypes, under half of them owing to an unresolved V gene in the studies checked, with the rest unexplained. From that table come the V and J calls and clone size; the DNA was used to work out D and trimming. This sample has 150,000 to 200,000 clones in its table, and approximately 78% of those were observed once. The ten largest clones represent roughly 17% of the sample.

A note on this clone: Its antigen remains unidentified. Base-call qualities are not available, and no considerably larger clone is one nucleotide away.

The sample consisted of PBMCs or T cells enriched from blood (not recorded which). The sequence was collected from a woman aged 50 to 60 who had recovered from COVID-19. In this chain, TRBV5-6 is recombined with TRBJ2-3, and 11 bases in between align with TRBD2. The DNA reads TGTGCCAGCAGCTTGATAGCGGGAGGGACAGATACGCAGTATTTT. The translation is CASSLIAGGTDTQYF.